This TCR beta chain appears in the sequencing data of a study of cytomegalovirus exposure and HLA in healthy donors. Study-wide results and caveats: Researchers counted 164 TCR beta chains as cytomegalovirus-associated. Rare sequences made up most TCRs, while some public TCRs were found in many donors. A subsequent analysis found that TCR clusters from the first cohort also tended to co-occur in the 120 or so validation repertoires, with about 95% of cluster scores above 0. The CMV antigen specificity of a few CMV-associated chains was confirmed through in vitro analysis.

The data were produced by immunoSEQ multiplex PCR, yet TCRdb's version contains in-frame clones alone and is incomplete. The sample consists of 130,000 to 150,000 clones, 85% to 90% of them appearing once. Notes on this clone: What it binds is not known.

Germline V lookup: CDR1 SNHLY, CDR2 FYNNEI. CDR3 length equals 14 residues. J was trimmed by 2 bases and V by 5 bases; bases with no gene match: 2. This rearrangement joins TRBV2 to TRBJ2-7; 11 bases are a match to TRBD1. The sequence was obtained from a woman in her 30s in good health and CMV-seropositive. Source material: PBMCs. The CDR3 coding sequence is TGTGCCAGCAGTAGGACAGGGGGCGCCTACGAGCAGTACTTC. This codes for CASSRTGGAYEQYF.